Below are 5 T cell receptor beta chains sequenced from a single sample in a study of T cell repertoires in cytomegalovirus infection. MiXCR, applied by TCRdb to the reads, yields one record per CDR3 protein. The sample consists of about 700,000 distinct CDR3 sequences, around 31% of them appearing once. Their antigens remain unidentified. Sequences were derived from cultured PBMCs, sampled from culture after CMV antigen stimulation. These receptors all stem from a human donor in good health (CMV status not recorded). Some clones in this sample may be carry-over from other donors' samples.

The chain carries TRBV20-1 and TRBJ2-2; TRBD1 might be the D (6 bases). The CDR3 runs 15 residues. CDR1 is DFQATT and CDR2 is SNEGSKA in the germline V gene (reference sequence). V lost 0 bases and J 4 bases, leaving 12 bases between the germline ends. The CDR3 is CSARDGGQSTGELFF. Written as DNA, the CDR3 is TGCAGTGCTAGAGATGGAGGACAGAGCACCGGGGAGCTGTTTTTT.

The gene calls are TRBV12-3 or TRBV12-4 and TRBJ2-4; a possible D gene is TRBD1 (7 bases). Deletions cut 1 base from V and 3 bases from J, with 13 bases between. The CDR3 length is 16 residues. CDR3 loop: CASSLGGDSHKNIQYF. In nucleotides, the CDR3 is TGTGCCAGCAGTTTAGGGGGGGACAGCCACAAAAACATTCAGTACTTC.

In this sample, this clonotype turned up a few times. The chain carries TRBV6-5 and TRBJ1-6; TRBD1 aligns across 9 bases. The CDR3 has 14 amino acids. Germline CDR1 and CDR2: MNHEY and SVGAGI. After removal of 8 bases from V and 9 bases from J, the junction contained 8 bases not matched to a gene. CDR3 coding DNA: TGTGCCAGCGGCAGACAGGGGGTCTCTTCACCCCTCCACTTT. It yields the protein CASGRQGVSSPLHF.

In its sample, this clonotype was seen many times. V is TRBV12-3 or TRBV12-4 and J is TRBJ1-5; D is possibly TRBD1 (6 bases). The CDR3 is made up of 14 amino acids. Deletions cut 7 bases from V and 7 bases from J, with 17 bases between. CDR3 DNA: TGTGCCAGCAAGAGATGGGGGGGGCGGCAGCCCCAGCATTTT. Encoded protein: CASKRWGGRQPQHF.

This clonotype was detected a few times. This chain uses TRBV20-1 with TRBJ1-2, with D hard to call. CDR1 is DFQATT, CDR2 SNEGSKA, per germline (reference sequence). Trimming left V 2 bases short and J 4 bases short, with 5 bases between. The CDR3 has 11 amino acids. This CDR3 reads CSARIVYGYTF. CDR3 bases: TGCAGTGCTAGAATTGTCTATGGCTACACCTTC.